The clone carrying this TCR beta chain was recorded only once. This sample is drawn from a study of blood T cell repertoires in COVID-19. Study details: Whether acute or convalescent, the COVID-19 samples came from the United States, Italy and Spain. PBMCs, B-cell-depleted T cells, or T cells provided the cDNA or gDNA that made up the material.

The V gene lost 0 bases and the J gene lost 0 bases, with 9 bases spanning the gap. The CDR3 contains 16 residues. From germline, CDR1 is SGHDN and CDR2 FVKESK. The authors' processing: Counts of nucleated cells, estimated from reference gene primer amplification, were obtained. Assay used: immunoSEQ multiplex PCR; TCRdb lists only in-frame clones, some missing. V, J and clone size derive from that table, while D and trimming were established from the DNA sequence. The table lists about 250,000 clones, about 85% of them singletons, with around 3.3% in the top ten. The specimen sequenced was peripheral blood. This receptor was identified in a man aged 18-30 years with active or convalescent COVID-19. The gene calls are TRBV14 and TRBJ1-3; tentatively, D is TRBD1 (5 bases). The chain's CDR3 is CASSQDQTVSGNTIYF. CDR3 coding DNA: TGTGCCAGCAGCCAAGACCAGACAGTCTCTGGAAACACCATATATTTT. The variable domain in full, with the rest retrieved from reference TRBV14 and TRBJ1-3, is EAGVTQFPSHSVIEKGQTVTLRCDPISGHDNLYWYRRVMGKEIKFLLHFVKESKQDESGMPNNRFLAERTGGTYSTLKVQPAELEDSGVYFCASSQDQTVSGNTIYFGEGSWLTVV.